This T cell receptor (beta chain) derives from a study of response to subunit inactivated influenza vaccine. TCRdb re-called the RT-PCR reads through MiXCR, storing one row per CDR3 protein. The sample consists of about half a million distinct CDR3 sequences, less than 10% of them appearing once. Germline CDR1 is GTSNPN and CDR2 is SVGIG (reference sequence). This CDR3 has 16 residues. The ends were cut back, 3 bases at V and 0 bases at J, with 17 bases in the middle. This receptor was identified in a man in his fifties or sixties who received an inactivated influenza vaccine. The gene calls are TRBV30 and TRBJ1-1, with D perhaps TRBD1 (6 bases). The sample in question was PBMCs from blood, obtained roughly 24 months after vaccination. The CDR3 spells CAWSGLGDRMNTEAFF. The DNA of the CDR3 is TGTGCCTGGAGCGGACTGGGAGACAGGATGAACACTGAAGCTTTCTTT.